Presented here are 10 T cell receptor beta chains from one specimen sequenced in a study of beta chain features in type 1 diabetes. Whole-study results and caveats: Among all four CD4+ subsets, Type 1 diabetes patients had TCRB CDR3s that were moderately but significantly shorter.

The entirety of the isolated RNA underwent reverse transcription, so expressed TCRB transcripts were sequenced. Only in-frame clones appear in the TCRdb table, and some are missing; sequencing was by immunoSEQ multiplex PCR. The sample holds a few hundred thousand clones, around 10% seen once. These receptors' targets are unknown. Sequencing used central memory CD4+ T cells from blood. The source is a young man with type 1 diabetes.

The chain uses TRBV11-1 and TRBJ2-7; 8 positions match TRBD1. The trim removed 6 bases at V and 6 bases at J, leaving 13 bases unmatched. Germline V CDR1 and CDR2: SGHAT, FQDESV (reference sequence). The CDR3 spans 15 residues. The CDR3 DNA follows: TGTGCCAGCAGTTCTAATCCAGGGGGCGAGGCCGAGCAGTACTTC. Residues: CASSSNPGGEAEQYF.

The rearrangement links TRBV18 to TRBJ2-1; a weak D match, TRBD1 (6 bases). Trimming took off 4 bases at V and 6 bases at J, with 13 bases between the two ends. The germline CDR1 and CDR2 sequences are KGHSH and LQKENI. This CDR3 has 14 amino acids. The CDR3, as DNA: TGTGCCAGCTCACGGGCGGACAGAAGCAATGAGCAGTTCTTC. Translating gives CASSRADRSNEQFF.

This clone showed up just a few times. Additional DNA sequences in this sample encode the identical CDR3. This chain connects TRBV7-2 to TRBJ2-7; TRBD2 matches at 9 bases. Germline values: CDR1 SGHTA, CDR2 FQGNSA. The CDR3 length is 13 residues. The V and J ends lost 6 bases and 2 bases, in that order; junction bases with no gene match: 2. DNA for the CDR3: TGTGCCAGCAGTCGGACTAGCGCCTACGAGCAGTACTTC. It is translated as CASSRTSAYEQYF.

This clone was counted a few times. The V call is TRBV5-1, the J call TRBJ2-7; 9 bases align to TRBD2. The CDR3 contains 16 residues. Trimming removed 4 bases from V and 4 bases from J; junction bases left unmatched: 12. Germline V gene data show CDR1 as SGHRS and CDR2 as YFSETQ. The CDR3 loop reads CASSENSGSGLYEQYF. In DNA, the CDR3 is TGCGCCAGCAGCGAAAATAGCGGGAGCGGTCTATACGAGCAGTACTTC.

The chain joins TRBV7-3 to TRBJ2-3; 7 bases line up with TRBD2. CDR3 length equals 17 residues. CDR1 is SGHTA, CDR2 FQGTGA, per germline. The V segment lost 5 bases and the J segment 5 bases; nucleotides outside the gene matches: 16. Here the CDR3 DNA reads TGTGCCAGCAGCCGAGGAGAAGGAGGGAGGGCTGGAGATACGCAGTATTTT. It is translated as CASSRGEGGRAGDTQYF.

This clone was seen only a few times. The V call is TRBV28, the J call TRBJ2-7; D might be TRBD1 (6 bases). Germline lookup yields CDR1 MDHEN and CDR2 SYDVKM. The V end was cut by 5 bases, the J end by 4 bases, with 12 bases between. CDR3 length equals 13 residues. The CDR3 sequence: CASSRTDLYEQYF. CDR3 DNA sequence: TGTGCCAGCAGTCGGACAGATCTATACGAGCAGTACTTC.

This clone appeared a few times. This sequence joins TRBV27 and TRBJ1-5; TRBD1 matches at 10 bases. The length of the CDR3 is 18 residues. V was pared by 6 bases and J by 1 base, with 12 bases of the junction left unmatched. The germline CDR1 and CDR2 sequences are MNHEY and SMNVEV (reference sequence). The DNA for the CDR3 is TGTGCCAGCAGCCTCTCATTGGGACAGGGGCCGAGCAATCAGCCCCAGCATTTT. Amino acid sequence: CASSLSLGQGPSNQPQHF.

The table lists this clone with a few counts. The chain couples TRBV9 to TRBJ1-1; possible D gene TRBD1, 6 bases. Germline-derived CDR1 and CDR2 are SGDLS and YYNGEE. V dropped 2 bases and J dropped 5 bases, with 13 bases sitting between them. The CDR3 totals 14 residues. The chain's CDR3 is CASSVDVGGTEAFF. In DNA form, the CDR3 reads TGTGCCAGCAGCGTCGATGTAGGGGGAACTGAAGCTTTCTTT.

This clone was observed a handful of times. The genes are TRBV5-4 and TRBJ2-5; 7 positions agree with TRBD1. CDR3 length equals 13 residues. Trimming removed 5 bases from V and 4 bases from J; junction bases left unmatched: 5. Germline V CDR1 and CDR2: SGHNT, YYREEE (reference sequence). CDR3 in amino acids: CASRHRGAETQYF. CDR3 bases: TGTGCCAGCAGGCACAGGGGTGCAGAGACCCAGTACTTC.

The chain employs TRBV4-1 and TRBJ2-7; 14 bases agree with TRBD2. The CDR3 extends over 17 amino acids. Looked up from germline, CDR1 is MGHRA and CDR2 is YSYEKL. Trimming cost V 0 bases and J 4 bases; bases outside gene matches: 5. The CDR3 sequence: CASSQEGTSGSGYEQYF. The CDR3 coding sequence is TGCGCCAGCAGCCAAGAAGGGACTAGCGGGAGCGGGTACGAGCAGTACTTC.